These 20 T cell receptor beta chains came from one sample sequenced in a study of T cell repertoires in cytomegalovirus infection. TCRdb re-called the reads with MiXCR, one entry per CDR3 protein. The sample holds over 100,000 distinct CDR3 sequences, more than 15% seen once. Sequenced input: PBMCs. All receptors come from a human donor in good health (CMV status not recorded). Some clones in this sample may be carry-over from other donors' samples.

This clonotype was seen a handful of times. The chain combines TRBV29-1 with TRBJ1-5, with D perhaps matching TRBD1 (6 bases). Trimming took 6 bases from V and 6 from J, leaving 12 bases between them. Germline V gene lookup returns CDR1 SQVTM and CDR2 ANQGSEA. The CDR3 consists of 12 residues. DNA of the CDR3: TGCAGCGTGGCCGAGGGGGGTCAGCCCCAGCATTTT. Its translation: CSVAEGGQPQHF.

The table lists this clonotype with many counts. The J gene is TRBJ1-6, the V gene TRBV20-1; D not resolved. The CDR3 spans 19 residues. Trimming stripped 0 bases from V and 0 bases from J, with 18 bases between. The germline V gene has CDR1 DFQATT and CDR2 SNEGSKA (reference sequence). In nucleotides, the CDR3 is TGCAGTGCTAGAGAGACGATAAAAGACACCCACTCCTATAATTCACCCCTCCACTTT. Amino acids: CSARETIKDTHSYNSPLHF.

This clonotype occurred many times. This chain links TRBV20-1 with TRBJ2-3; D might be TRBD1 or TRBD2, each matching 5 bases. The CDR3 spans 15 residues. V was shortened by 1 base and J by 4 bases, with 15 bases between the two germline ends. CDR1 is DFQATT and CDR2 is SNEGSKA in the germline V gene (reference sequence). The chain's CDR3 is CSARGQRVSADTQYF. The CDR3 coding sequence is TGCAGTGCTAGAGGACAGAGGGTCTCGGCAGATACGCAGTATTTT.

This clonotype was recorded at least ten times. V gene TRBV28 combines with J gene TRBJ1-6; D is possibly TRBD1 (6 bases). CDR1 and CDR2 from the germline V gene are MDHEN and SYDVKM. The CDR3 covers 14 residues. Trimming took 5 bases from V and 8 from J, leaving 13 bases between them. The CDR3 is CASSPMDSYSPLHF. CDR3 bases: TGTGCCAGCAGTCCAATGGACAGCTATTCACCCCTCCACTTT.

The rearrangement joins TRBV28 to TRBJ2-1, with 8 bases aligning to TRBD2. Trimming took 3 bases from V and 2 from J; bases not matched to a gene: 0. Looked up from germline, CDR1 is MDHEN and CDR2 is SYDVKM. CDR3 length: 14 amino acids. As DNA, the CDR3 is TGTGCCAGCAGTTTGACTAGCGCCTACAATGAGCAGTTCTTC. Translating gives CASSLTSAYNEQFF.

This clonotype was counted many times. The V call is TRBV7-2, the J call TRBJ2-7; 9 positions agree with TRBD1. The CDR3 runs 14 residues. CDR1 is SGHTA and CDR2 is FQGNSA in the germline V gene. V shed 4 bases, J shed 5 bases, and the junction held 6 bases outside the gene matches. The CDR3 region has the DNA TGTGCCAGCAGCTCCACAGGGGGCGGGAACGAGCAGTACTTC. Protein sequence: CASSSTGGGNEQYF.

This clonotype has at least ten counts. The V and J genes are TRBV7-9 and TRBJ1-1; no definite D call. The CDR3 is 11 amino acids. Germline V gives CDR1 SEHNR, CDR2 FQNEAQ (reference sequence). V shed 3 bases and J shed 8 bases, with 7 bases lying between them. The DNA of the CDR3 is TGTGCCAGCAGCTTTAACAGCGAAGCTTTCTTT. It specifies CASSFNSEAFF.

This clonotype was observed a handful of times. V is TRBV14 and J is TRBJ1-6; TRBD1 matches 9 bases. The CDR3 sequence is 14 residues long. Germline CDR1 reads SGHDN; CDR2 reads FVKESK. Trimming removed 5 bases from V and 10 bases from J; junction bases left unmatched: 6. CDR3 protein: CASSFGGTGSPLHF. DNA for the CDR3: TGTGCCAGCAGCTTCGGGGGGACAGGGTCACCCCTCCACTTT.

Comment on this clonotype: One end of the junction fails to match germline, which may point to a read error. The rearrangement joins TRBV7-8 to TRBJ2-1; 7 positions match TRBD1. Germline values: CDR1 SGHVS, CDR2 FQNEAQ. This CDR3 has 15 amino acids. CDR3: CTSCFRHRGGDEQFF. CDR3 DNA: TGTACCAGCTGCTTCCGGCACAGGGGCGGCGATGAGCAGTTCTTC.

In this sample, this clonotype turned up a few times. The V call is TRBV10-3, the J call TRBJ2-2; maybe TRBD2 (6 bases). Germline CDR1 and CDR2: ENHRY and SYGVKD. Trimming cost V 0 bases and J 5 bases, with 16 bases left between them. The CDR3 covers 17 residues. DNA for the CDR3: TGTGCCATCAGTGAGTCGATAACGGGGGACCGAACCGGGGAGCTGTTTTTT. This gives the protein CAISESITGDRTGELFF.

There are many counts of this clonotype. The gene calls are TRBV7-2 and TRBJ2-5; 7 positions match TRBD1. The germline CDR1 and CDR2 sequences are SGHTA and FQGNSA. This CDR3 region has 15 residues. J gave up 5 bases and V 4 bases, and 10 bases lay outside the gene matches. The CDR3 is CASSSRQGSVETQYF. CDR3 sequence (DNA): TGTGCCAGCAGCTCCCGACAGGGTAGCGTGGAGACCCAGTACTTC.

In its sample, this clonotype was seen once. This sequence joins TRBV12-3 or TRBV12-4 and TRBJ1-1; no definite D call. The CDR3 runs 12 residues. The V end was cut by 4 bases, the J end by 5 bases, with 8 bases between. CDR3 in DNA: TGTGCCAGCAGTTCCTTATTTACTGAAGCTTTCTTT. It translates to CASSSLFTEAFF.

The chain employs TRBV6-5 and TRBJ1-1, with D tentatively TRBD1 (5 bases). From germline, CDR1 is MNHEY and CDR2 SVGAGI. Trimming removed 6 bases at V and 8 bases at J, with 10 bases between. The CDR3 consists of 11 residues. The CDR3 loop reads CASRSGTEAFF. The CDR3 DNA reads as TGTGCCAGCAGGTCGGGGACCGAAGCTTTCTTT.

V gene TRBV19 combines with J gene TRBJ1-3; D is unresolved. The CDR3 runs 11 residues. The germline V and J ends were trimmed by 6 bases and 3 bases, with 3 bases remaining between them. Germline loops: CDR1 LNHDA, CDR2 SQIVND (reference sequence). This chain's CDR3 is CASRSGNTIYF. In DNA, the CDR3 is TGTGCCAGTAGAAGTGGAAACACCATATATTTT. Variable domain in full (rest from reference TRBV19 and TRBJ1-3): DGGITQSPKYLFRKEGQNVTLSCEQNLNHDAMYWYRQDPGQGLRLIYYSQIVNDFQKGDIAEGYSVSREKKESFPLTVTSAQKNPTAFYLCASRSGNTIYFGEGSWLTVV.

This clonotype was counted only a few times. This chain connects TRBV28 to TRBJ2-7, with a weak D call TRBD1 (6 bases). Germline-derived CDR1 and CDR2 are MDHEN and SYDVKM. V was pared by 7 bases and J by 0 bases, with 19 bases between. There are 16 residues in the CDR3. The CDR3 DNA reads as TGTGCCAGCAAAACCTCTAGGGGGTTAAGCTCCTACGAGCAGTACTTC. As protein: CASKTSRGLSSYEQYF. Combining the CDR3 with reference TRBV28 and TRBJ2-7 gives the whole variable domain DVKVTQSSRYLVKRTGEKVFLECVQDMDHENMFWYRQDPGLGLRLIYFSYDVKMKEKGDIPEGYSVSREKKERFSLILESASTNQTSMYLCASKTSRGLSSYEQYFGPGTRLTVT.

This clonotype has a count of ten or more. CDR3 sequence (DNA): TGTGCGGTGGGTGGGGGCTGGAATGAGCAGTTCTTC. The encoded protein is CAVGGGWNEQFF. V gene TRBV7-2 combines with J gene TRBJ2-1; TRBD1 might be the D (6 bases). Germline V gene sequence: CDR1 SGHTA, CDR2 FQGNSA. The CDR3 covers 12 residues.

This clonotype has just a few counts. The CDR3 sequence is CASSPGLQATEQYF. In DNA form, the CDR3 reads TGTGCCAGCTCACCAGGGCTTCAGGCCACCGAGCAGTACTTC. This rearrangement joins TRBV18 to TRBJ2-7; D gene unclear. Trimming took off 2 bases at V and 6 bases at J, with 14 bases between the two ends. Germline assignment: CDR1 KGHSH and CDR2 LQKENI. The CDR3 is 14 residues long.

This clonotype was observed a handful of times. The chain has TRBV11-3 and TRBJ2-1; D may be TRBD2 (5 bases). Germline values: CDR1 SGHNT, CDR2 YENEEA. V was shortened by 3 bases and J by 5 bases, with 8 bases between the two germline ends. The CDR3 is 13 amino acids. CDR3 protein: CASSFSRDNEQFF. For the CDR3, the DNA is TGTGCCAGCAGCTTTTCGCGGGACAATGAGCAGTTCTTC.

The V and J genes are TRBV28 and TRBJ2-1; the match to TRBD2 covers 11 bases. Germline V gives CDR1 MDHEN, CDR2 SYDVKM. V gave up 6 bases and J gave up 5 bases; unmatched junction bases: 9. The length of the CDR3 is 16 residues. As DNA, the CDR3 is TGTGCCAGCAGGCTACCCGGGACTAGCGGAGACAATGAGCAGTTCTTC. It specifies CASRLPGTSGDNEQFF.

V and J are TRBV15 and TRBJ2-3; D remains ambiguous. Germline values: CDR1 LNHNV, CDR2 YYDKDF (reference sequence). The CDR3 is 13 residues long. Trimming stripped 6 bases from V and 1 base from J, with 8 bases between. Here the CDR3 reads CATRTGRTDTQYF. CDR3 coding DNA: TGTGCCACCAGAACGGGCCGCACAGATACGCAGTATTTT.